This TCR beta chain was recovered during a study of T cells after yellow fever vaccination. A single record per CDR3 protein comes from TCRdb applying MiXCR to the 5' RACE reads. Among approximately 250,000 distinct CDR3 sequences listed, about 5% were seen once. The CDR3 has 19 amino acids. The J segment lost 4 bases and the V segment lost 2 bases, leaving 18 bases of the junction unmatched. The germline V gene encodes CDR1 SEHNR and CDR2 FQNEAQ (reference sequence). The starting material was CD4+ T cells sorted from PBMCs, obtained on the day of the yellow fever booster vaccination. The chain employs TRBV7-9 and TRBJ1-1; 8 nucleotides line up with TRBD1. The TCR sequence derives from a man younger than 35 who received the YFV17D yellow fever vaccine. The CDR3 sequence is CASSLLQADRAWKTTEAFF. DNA of the CDR3: TGTGCCAGCAGCTTATTACAGGCGGACAGGGCATGGAAGACCACTGAAGCTTTCTTT.